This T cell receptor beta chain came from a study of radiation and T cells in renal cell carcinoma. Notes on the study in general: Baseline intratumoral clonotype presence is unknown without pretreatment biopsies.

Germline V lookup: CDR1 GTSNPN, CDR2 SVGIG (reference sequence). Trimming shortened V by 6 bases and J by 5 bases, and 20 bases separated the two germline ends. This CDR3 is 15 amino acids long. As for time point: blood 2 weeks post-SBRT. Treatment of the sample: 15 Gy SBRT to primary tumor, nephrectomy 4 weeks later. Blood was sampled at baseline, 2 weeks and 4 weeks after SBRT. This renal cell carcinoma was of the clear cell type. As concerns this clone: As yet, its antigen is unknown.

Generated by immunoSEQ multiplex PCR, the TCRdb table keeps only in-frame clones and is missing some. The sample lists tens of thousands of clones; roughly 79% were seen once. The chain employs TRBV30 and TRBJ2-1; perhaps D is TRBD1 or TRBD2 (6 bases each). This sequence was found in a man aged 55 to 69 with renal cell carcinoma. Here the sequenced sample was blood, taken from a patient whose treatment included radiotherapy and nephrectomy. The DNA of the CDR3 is TGTGCCTGCCAAAAGGGTCGTGGGGGGCACAATGAGCAGTTCTTC. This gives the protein CACQKGRGGHNEQFF.